The entry below describes one TCR beta chain. This sample was taken from a study of T cell responses to AZD1222 COVID-19 vaccine. Generated by immunoSEQ multiplex PCR, the TCRdb table keeps only in-frame clones and is missing some. The sample shows over 55,000 clones, around 83% of them seen only once. From germline, CDR1 is SGHRS and CDR2 YFSETQ. The J segment lost 0 bases and the V segment lost 3 bases, leaving 9 bases of the junction unmatched. The CDR3 is 18 residues long. The sample in question was peripheral blood, obtained on day 0 of AZD1222 vaccination. The chain links TRBV5-1 to TRBJ1-3; 10 bases map to TRBD1. This receptor was taken from an adult in good health. The DNA for the CDR3 is TGCGCCAGCAGCTGGGGGGACAGGGGCGACTACTCTGGAAACACCATATATTTT. This gives the protein CASSWGDRGDYSGNTIYF.